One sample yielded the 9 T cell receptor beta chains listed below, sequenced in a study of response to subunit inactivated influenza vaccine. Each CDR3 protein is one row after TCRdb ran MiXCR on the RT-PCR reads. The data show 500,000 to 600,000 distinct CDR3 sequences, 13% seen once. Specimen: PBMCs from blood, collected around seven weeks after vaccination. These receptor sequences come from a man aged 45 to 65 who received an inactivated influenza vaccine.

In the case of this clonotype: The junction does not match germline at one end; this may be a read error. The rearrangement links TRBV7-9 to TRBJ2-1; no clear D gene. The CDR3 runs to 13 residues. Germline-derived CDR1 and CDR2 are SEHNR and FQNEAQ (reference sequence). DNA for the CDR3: TGTGCCAGCAGCTTACCCCATGGTAATGAGCACTTCTTC. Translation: CASSLPHGNEHFF. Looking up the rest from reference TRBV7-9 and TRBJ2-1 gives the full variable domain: DTGVSQNPRHKITKRGQNVTFRCDPISEHNRLYWYRQTLGQGPEFLTYFQNEAQLEKSRLLSDRFSAERPKGSFSTLEIQRTEQGDSAMYLCASSLPHGNEHFFGPGTRLTVL.

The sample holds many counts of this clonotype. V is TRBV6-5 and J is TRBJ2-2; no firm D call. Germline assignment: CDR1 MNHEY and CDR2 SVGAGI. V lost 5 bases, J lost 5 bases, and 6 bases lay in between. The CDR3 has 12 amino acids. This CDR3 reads CASSTLTGELFF. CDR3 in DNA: TGTGCCAGCAGTACTTTAACCGGGGAGCTGTTTTTT.

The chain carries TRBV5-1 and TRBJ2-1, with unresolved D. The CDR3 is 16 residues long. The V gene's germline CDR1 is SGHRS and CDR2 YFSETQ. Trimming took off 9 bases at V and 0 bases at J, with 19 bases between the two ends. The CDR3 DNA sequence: TGCGCCACCAACCTTGGACCTCTGAGCTCCTACAATGAGCAGTTCTTC. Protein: CATNLGPLSSYNEQFF.

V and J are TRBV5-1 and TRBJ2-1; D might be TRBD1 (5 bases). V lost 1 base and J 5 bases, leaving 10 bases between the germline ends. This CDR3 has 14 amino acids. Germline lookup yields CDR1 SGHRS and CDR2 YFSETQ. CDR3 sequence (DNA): TGCGCCAGCAGCTTGAGGGGCGTTAACAATGAGCAGTTCTTC. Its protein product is CASSLRGVNNEQFF.

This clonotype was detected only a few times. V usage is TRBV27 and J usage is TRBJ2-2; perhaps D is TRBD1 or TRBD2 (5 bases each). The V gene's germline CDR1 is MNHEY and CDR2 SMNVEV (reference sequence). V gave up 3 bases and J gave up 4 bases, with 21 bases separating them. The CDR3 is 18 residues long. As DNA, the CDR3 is TGTGCCAGCAGTTTGCCTCCTTCCACGGGGCTTGGCACCGGGGAGCTGTTTTTT. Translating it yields CASSLPPSTGLGTGELFF.

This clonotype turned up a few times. Written as DNA, the CDR3 is TGTGCCAGCAGCCAGTACCAGGGTACTGAAGCTTTCTTT. It encodes CASSQYQGTEAFF. The V gene is TRBV3-1, the J gene TRBJ1-1, with D perhaps matching TRBD1 (5 bases). Germline V gene data show CDR1 as LGHDT and CDR2 as YNNKEL (reference sequence). There are 13 residues in the CDR3. Trimming removed 3 bases at V and 5 bases at J, with 10 bases between.

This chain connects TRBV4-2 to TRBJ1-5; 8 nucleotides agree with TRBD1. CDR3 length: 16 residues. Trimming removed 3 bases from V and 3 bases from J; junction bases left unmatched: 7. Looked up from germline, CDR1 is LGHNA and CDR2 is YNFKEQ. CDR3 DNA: TGTGCCAGCAGCCAGGCAGTACAGGGGGACAATCAGCCCCAGCATTTT. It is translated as CASSQAVQGDNQPQHF.

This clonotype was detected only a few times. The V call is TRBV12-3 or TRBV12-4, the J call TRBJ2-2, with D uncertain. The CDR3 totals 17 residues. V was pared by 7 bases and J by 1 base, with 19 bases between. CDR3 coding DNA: TGTGCCAGCACCCTTTATCCGCCACACTGGAACACCGGGGAGCTGTTTTTT. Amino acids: CASTLYPPHWNTGELFF.

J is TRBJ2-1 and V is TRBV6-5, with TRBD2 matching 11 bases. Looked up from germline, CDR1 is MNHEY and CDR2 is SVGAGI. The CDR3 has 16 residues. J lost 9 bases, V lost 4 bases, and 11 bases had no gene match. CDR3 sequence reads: CASSFPLAGGRSEQFF. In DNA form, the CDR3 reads TGTGCCAGCAGTTTTCCTTTAGCGGGAGGGCGGAGTGAGCAGTTCTTC.